A selection of T cell receptor beta chains follows, all from one sample in a study of shared clonotypes between healthy human individuals. Assay used: immunoSEQ multiplex PCR; TCRdb lists only in-frame clones, some missing. This table has approximately 2,300,000 clones, 85% to 95% appearing once. The sample taken for sequencing was naive CD4+ T cells from PBMCs. Receptors were obtained from a man aged 18-30 years in good health. Some clones in this sample may be carry-over from other donors' samples. The CDR3 runs from the conserved cysteine through the conserved F or W. A D gene is named only where the DNA matches it firmly. Rows may omit the clone size; those that give it use once, few, many or a size class.

size	D	V	J	DNA	CDR3
.	TRBD1	TRBV5-4	TRBJ1-1	TGTGCCAGCATCAACAGGGGGAACACTGAAGCTTTCTTT	CASINRGNTEAFF
.	.	TRBV7-3	TRBJ2-5	TGTGCCAGCAGCCCTTTCCGCGGGGGCGTGGAGACCCAGTACTTC	CASSPFRGGVETQYF
few	TRBD1	TRBV5-1	TRBJ2-4	TGCGCCAGCAGCCGGACAGGGGAAAACATTCAGTACTTC	CASSRTGENIQYF
.	TRBD2	TRBV5-1	TRBJ2-1	TGCGCCAGCAGAGACCCGGGACTAGCGGAGTTCAATGAGCAGTTCTTC	CASRDPGLAEFNEQFF
.	.	TRBV7-8	TRBJ2-2	TGTGCCAGCAGCGCCCCGCGAGCGGGGAACACCGGGGAGCTGTTTTTT	CASSAPRAGNTGELFF
.	TRBD2	TRBV7-8	TRBJ2-3	TGTGCCAGCAACCTTAGACTGGGGAGGGTGAATACGCAGTATTTT	CASNLRLGRVNTQYF
.	.	TRBV28	TRBJ1-1	TGTGCCAGCAGTCCGGAGAACACTGAAGCTTTCTTT	CASSPENTEAFF
few	.	TRBV19	TRBJ1-5	TGTGCCAGTAGTATAGATCGCTGGGGGGGTCAGCCCCAGCATTTT	CASSIDRWGGQPQHF
once	.	TRBV4-1	TRBJ1-2	TGCGCCAGCAGCCAAGATGATGCAGGGCTGAACTATGGCTACACCTTC	CASSQDDAGLNYGYTF
.	TRBD1	TRBV18	TRBJ2-1	TGTGCCAGCCAACAGGGGGAGTGGTACAATGAGCAGTTCTTC	CASQQGEWYNEQFF
.	.	TRBV20-1	TRBJ2-3	TGCAGTCCGTCCAATACGCAGTATTTT	CSPSNTQYF
.	TRBD1	TRBV29-1	TRBJ2-1	TGCAGCGTTGAAACCGGGACAGGGGGAGATGAGCAGTTCTTC	CSVETGTGGDEQFF
.	.	TRBV5-1	TRBJ2-7	TGCGCCAGCAGCTTGGACTTGTACGAGCAGTACTTC	CASSLDLYEQYF
.	TRBD1	TRBV19	TRBJ2-3	TGTGCCAGTAGTATGGATTTGGGACAGGGATGGGCAGATACGCAGTATTTT	CASSMDLGQGWADTQYF
.	.	TRBV7-7	TRBJ2-2	TGTGCCAGCAGCTTAGAACGCAGGAACGGGGAGCTGTTTTTT	CASSLERRNGELFF
once	.	TRBV5-4	TRBJ2-5	TGTGCCAGCAGCCCGGCCCAGGGCGAGACCCAGTACTTC	CASSPAQGETQYF
.	.	TRBV7-2	TRBJ1-2	TGTGCCAGCAGCTTAGTCTCAAACTATGGCTACACCTTC	CASSLVSNYGYTF
few	.	TRBV14	TRBJ1-2	TGTGCCAGCAGCCAAGTCCCCAGGGCTGGCTACACCTTC	CASSQVPRAGYTF
few	TRBD1	TRBV6-6	TRBJ1-5	TGTGCCAGCAGACACCGGGACAGGGGGAGCCAGCCCCAGCATTTT	CASRHRDRGSQPQHF
.	TRBD1	TRBV6-5	TRBJ1-1	TGTGCCAGCAGTTACTATGCAGGGGGGACTGAAGCTTTCTTT	CASSYYAGGTEAFF
.	.	TRBV5-1	TRBJ1-2	TGCGCCAGCAGCTTGGCCTCGACAGTCTATGGCTACACCTTC	CASSLASTVYGYTF
.	.	TRBV28	TRBJ2-7	TGTGCCAGCAGCCTCGGACAGTACGAGCAGTACTTC	CASSLGQYEQYF
.	TRBD1	TRBV18	TRBJ2-7	TGTGCCAGCTCACCAGTGGGAGACAGGGCCTACGAGCAGTACTTC	CASSPVGDRAYEQYF
.	.	TRBV5-6	TRBJ2-2	TGTGCCAGCAGCTTGGTTTTAGGGGGCACCGGGGAGCTGTTTTTT	CASSLVLGGTGELFF
.	.	TRBV7-3	TRBJ2-7	TGTGCCAGCACCCCCTCCCCCTACGAGCAGTACTTC	CASTPSPYEQYF
.	TRBD1	TRBV29-1	TRBJ2-3	TGCAGCGGGGACAGGGGGAATACAGATACGCAGTATTTT	CSGDRGNTDTQYF